This T cell receptor (beta chain) originates from a study of cytomegalovirus exposure and HLA in healthy donors. Looking at the study overall: Across a few hundred genotyped donors, over 70% landed in the Caucasian-associated ancestry cluster.

Broader study findings: Later analysis placed DRB1 highest and HLA-C lowest in TCR association rates, which differed by HLA locus. When the data were analyzed later, several of the most significant clusters appeared to be linked to common viral pathogens. Researchers left out some V segments, among them TRBV6-2 and TRBV6-3, as indistinguishable.

60 Vbeta and 13 Jbeta primers were used in PCR. Measured with immunoSEQ multiplex PCR; TCRdb has only the in-frame clones, and not every one. This repertoire shows some 190,000 clones, more than 70% found once; its top ten account for approximately 5%. With 2 bases removed from V and 4 bases from J, the gap between germline ends came to 15 bases. CDR1 is SGHVS, CDR2 FQNEAQ, per germline. The CDR3 loop spans 16 amino acids. A note on this clone: Its antigen is unknown.

The source is a man under 40 in good health and CMV-seropositive. The sample comprised PBMCs. V is TRBV7-8 and J is TRBJ1-3; D is undetermined. The CDR3 sequence: CASSLNGGARGNTIYF. CDR3 sequence (DNA): TGTGCCAGCAGCTTAAACGGCGGCGCCCGAGGAAACACCATATATTTT.